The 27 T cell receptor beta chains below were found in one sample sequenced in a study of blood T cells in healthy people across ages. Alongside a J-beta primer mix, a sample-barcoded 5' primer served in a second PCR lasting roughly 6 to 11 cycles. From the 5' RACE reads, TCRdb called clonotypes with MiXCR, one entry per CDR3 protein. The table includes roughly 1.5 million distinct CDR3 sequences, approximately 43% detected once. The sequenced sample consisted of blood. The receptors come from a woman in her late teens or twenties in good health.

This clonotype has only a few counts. CDR3 DNA: TGTGCCAGCAGTTACTCCGGGGGGAGGGAGCAGTACTTC. Protein: CASSYSGGREQYF. V and J are TRBV6-5 and TRBJ2-7, with 7 bases lining up with TRBD2. V dropped 0 bases and J dropped 7; count of bases not matched to a gene: 3. The CDR3 sequence is 13 residues long. CDR1 MNHEY and CDR2 SVGAGI come from the germline V gene.

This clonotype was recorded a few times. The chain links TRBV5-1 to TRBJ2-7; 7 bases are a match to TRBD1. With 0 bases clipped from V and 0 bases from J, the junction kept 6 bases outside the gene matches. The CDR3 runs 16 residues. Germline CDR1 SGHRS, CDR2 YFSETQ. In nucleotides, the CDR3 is TGCGCCAGCAGCTTGGGAGGACAGGAGTACTCCTACGAGCAGTACTTC. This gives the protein CASSLGGQEYSYEQYF.

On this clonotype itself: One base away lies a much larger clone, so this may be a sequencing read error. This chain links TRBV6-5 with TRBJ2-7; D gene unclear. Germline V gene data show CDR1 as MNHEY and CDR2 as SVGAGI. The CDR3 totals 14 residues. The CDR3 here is CVSSYTGSSYEQYF. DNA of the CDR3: TGTGTCAGCAGTTATACCGGGTCCTCCTACGAGCAGTACTTC.

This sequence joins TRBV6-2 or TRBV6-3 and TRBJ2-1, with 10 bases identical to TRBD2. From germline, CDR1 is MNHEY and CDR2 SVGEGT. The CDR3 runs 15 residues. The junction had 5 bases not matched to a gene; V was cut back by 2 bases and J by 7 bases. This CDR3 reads CASSYEAGGPNEQFF. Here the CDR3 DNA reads TGTGCCAGCAGTTACGAAGCGGGGGGGCCGAATGAGCAGTTCTTC.

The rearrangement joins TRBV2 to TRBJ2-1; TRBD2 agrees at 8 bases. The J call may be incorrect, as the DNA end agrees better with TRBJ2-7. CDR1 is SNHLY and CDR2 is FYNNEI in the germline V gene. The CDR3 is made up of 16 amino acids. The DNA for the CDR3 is TGTGCCAGCAATGTTTACGGGACTAGTTCTTACAATGAGCAGTACTTC. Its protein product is CASNVYGTSSYNEQYF.

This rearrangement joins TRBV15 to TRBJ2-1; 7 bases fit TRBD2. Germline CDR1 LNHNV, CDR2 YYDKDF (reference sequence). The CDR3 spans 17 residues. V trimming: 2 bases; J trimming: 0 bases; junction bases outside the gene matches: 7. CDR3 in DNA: TGTGCCACCAGCAGACCCAGTAGCGGGTTCTCCTACAATGAGCAGTTCTTC. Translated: CATSRPSSGFSYNEQFF.

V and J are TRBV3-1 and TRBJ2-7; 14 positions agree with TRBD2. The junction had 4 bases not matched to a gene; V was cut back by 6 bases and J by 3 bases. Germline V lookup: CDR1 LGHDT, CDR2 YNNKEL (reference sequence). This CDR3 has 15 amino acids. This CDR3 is CASSRTSGRFYEQYF. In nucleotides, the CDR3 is TGTGCCAGCAGTAGGACTAGCGGGAGGTTCTACGAGCAGTACTTC.

As DNA, the CDR3 is TGCAGCGTCGGGACAGGGCTTAGGCCTGAAGCTTTCTTT. Translating gives CSVGTGLRPEAFF. The chain is built from TRBV29-1 and TRBJ1-1; TRBD1 matches at 9 bases. CDR3 length equals 13 residues. V was clipped by 6 bases and J by 6 bases; unmatched bases: 8. Germline CDR1 reads SQVTM; CDR2 reads ANQGSEA.

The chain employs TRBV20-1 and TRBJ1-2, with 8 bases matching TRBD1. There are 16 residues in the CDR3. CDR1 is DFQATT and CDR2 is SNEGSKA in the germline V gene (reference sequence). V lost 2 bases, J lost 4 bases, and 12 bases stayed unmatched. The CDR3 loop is CSARSGRGQGSYGYTF. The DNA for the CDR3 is TGCAGTGCTAGAAGTGGCAGGGGGCAGGGTAGCTATGGCTACACCTTC.

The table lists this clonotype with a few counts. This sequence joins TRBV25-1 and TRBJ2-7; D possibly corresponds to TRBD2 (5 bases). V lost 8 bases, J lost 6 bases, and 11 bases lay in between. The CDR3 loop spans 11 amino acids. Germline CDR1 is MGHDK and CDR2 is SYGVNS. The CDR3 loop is CASELGGEQYF. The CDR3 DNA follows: TGTGCCAGCGAGCTCGGAGGCGAGCAGTACTTC.

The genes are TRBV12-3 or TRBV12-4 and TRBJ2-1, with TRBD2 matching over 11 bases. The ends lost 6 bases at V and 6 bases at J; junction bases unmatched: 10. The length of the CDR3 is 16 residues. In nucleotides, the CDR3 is TGTGCCAGCAGACCTGGAGGACTAGCGGGCTTCAATGAGCAGTTCTTC. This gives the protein CASRPGGLAGFNEQFF.

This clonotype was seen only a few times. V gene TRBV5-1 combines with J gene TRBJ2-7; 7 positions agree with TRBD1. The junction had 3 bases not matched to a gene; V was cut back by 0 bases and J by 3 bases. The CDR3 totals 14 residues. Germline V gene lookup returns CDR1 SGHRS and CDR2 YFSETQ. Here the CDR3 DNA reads TGCGCCAGCAGCTTGGTGACAGGGAACTACGAGCAGTACTTC. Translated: CASSLVTGNYEQYF.

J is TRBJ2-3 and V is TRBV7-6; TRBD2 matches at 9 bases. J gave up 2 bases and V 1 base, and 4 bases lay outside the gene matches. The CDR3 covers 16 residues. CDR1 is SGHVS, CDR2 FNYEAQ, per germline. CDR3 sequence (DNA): TGTGCCAGCAGCTTAGGGACTAGCGATTCCACAGATACGCAGTATTTT. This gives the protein CASSLGTSDSTDTQYF.

The CDR3 sequence: CASSPQGLAGGPYNEQFF. CDR3 bases: TGTGCCAGCTCACCCCAGGGACTAGCGGGAGGGCCATACAATGAGCAGTTCTTC. The chain has TRBV18 and TRBJ2-1, with 16 positions matching TRBD2. Germline CDR1 reads KGHSH; CDR2 reads LQKENI. The CDR3 length is 18 residues. Trimming took 3 bases from V and 4 from J; bases not matched to a gene: 6.

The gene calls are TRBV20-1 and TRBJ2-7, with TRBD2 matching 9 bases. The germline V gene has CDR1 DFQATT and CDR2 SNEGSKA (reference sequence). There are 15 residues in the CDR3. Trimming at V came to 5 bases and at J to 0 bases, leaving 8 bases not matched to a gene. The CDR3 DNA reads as TGCAGTGCTCCCGATAGCGGGGGACCCTCCTACGAGCAGTACTTC. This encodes CSAPDSGGPSYEQYF.

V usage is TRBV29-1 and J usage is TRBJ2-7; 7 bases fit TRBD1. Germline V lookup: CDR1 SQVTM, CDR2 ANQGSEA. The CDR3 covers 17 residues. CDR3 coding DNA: TGCCGCATCTCCTTGGTATTAGACAGGGAGAGCTCCTACGAGCAGTACTTC. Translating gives CRISLVLDRESSYEQYF.

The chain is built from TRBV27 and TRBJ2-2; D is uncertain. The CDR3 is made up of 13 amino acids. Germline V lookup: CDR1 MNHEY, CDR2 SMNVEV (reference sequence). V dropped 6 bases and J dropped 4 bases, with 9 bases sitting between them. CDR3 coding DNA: TGTGCCAGCAGCCCTGGTTCCACCGGGGAGCTGTTTTTT. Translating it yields CASSPGSTGELFF.

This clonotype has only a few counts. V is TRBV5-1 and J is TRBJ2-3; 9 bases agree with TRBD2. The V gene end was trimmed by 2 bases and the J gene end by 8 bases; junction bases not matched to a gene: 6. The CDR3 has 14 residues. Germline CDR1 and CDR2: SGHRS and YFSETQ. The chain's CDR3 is CASSFPSGEGTQYF. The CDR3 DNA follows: TGCGCCAGCAGCTTCCCTAGCGGGGAGGGTACGCAGTATTTT.

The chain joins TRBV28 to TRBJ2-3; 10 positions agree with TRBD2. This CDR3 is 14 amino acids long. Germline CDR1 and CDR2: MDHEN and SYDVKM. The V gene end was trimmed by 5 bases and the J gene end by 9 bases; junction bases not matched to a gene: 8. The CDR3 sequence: CASSLTRTSGTQYF. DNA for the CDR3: TGTGCCAGCAGTCTAACAAGGACTAGCGGCACGCAGTATTTT. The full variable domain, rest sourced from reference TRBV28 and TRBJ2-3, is DVKVTQSSRYLVKRTGEKVFLECVQDMDHENMFWYRQDPGLGLRLIYFSYDVKMKEKGDIPEGYSVSREKKERFSLILESASTNQTSMYLCASSLTRTSGTQYFGPGTRLTVL.

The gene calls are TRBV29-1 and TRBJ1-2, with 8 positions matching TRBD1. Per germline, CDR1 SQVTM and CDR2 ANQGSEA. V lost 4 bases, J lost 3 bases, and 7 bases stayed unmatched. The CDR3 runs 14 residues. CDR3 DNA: TGCAGCGTTGTTAGGACAGGGATTCACTATGGCTACACCTTC. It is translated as CSVVRTGIHYGYTF.

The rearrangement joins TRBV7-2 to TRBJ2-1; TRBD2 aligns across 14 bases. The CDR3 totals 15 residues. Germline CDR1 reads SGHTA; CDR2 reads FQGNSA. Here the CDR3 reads CGSTSGRAEFGEQFF. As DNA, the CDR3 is TGTGGATCGACTAGCGGGAGGGCGGAGTTCGGTGAGCAGTTCTTC.

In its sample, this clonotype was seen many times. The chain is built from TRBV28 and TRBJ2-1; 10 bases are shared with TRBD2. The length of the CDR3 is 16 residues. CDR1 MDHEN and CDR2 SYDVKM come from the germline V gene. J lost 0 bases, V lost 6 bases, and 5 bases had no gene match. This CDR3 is CASSTLAGSSYNEQFF. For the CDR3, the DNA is TGTGCCAGCAGCACACTAGCGGGGAGCTCCTACAATGAGCAGTTCTTC.

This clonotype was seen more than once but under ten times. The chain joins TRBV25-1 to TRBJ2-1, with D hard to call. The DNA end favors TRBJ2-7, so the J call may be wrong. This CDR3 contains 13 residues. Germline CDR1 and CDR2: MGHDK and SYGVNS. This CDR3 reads CASRVDSYNEQYF. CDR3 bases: TGTGCCAGCAGGGTCGATTCCTACAATGAGCAGTACTTC.

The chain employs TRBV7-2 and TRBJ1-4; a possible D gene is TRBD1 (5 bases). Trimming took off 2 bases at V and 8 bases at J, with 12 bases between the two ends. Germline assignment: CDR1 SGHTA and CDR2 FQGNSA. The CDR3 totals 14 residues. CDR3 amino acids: CASSLTVTDEKLFF. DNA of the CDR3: TGTGCCAGCAGCTTAACGGTGACAGACGAAAAACTGTTTTTT.

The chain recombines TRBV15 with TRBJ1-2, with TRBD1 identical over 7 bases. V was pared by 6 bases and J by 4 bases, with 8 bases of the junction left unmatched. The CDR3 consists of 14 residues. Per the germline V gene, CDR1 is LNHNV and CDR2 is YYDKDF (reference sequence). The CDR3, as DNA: TGTGCCACCAGTAGTCCGGGACAGCTCTATGGCTACACCTTC. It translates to CATSSPGQLYGYTF.

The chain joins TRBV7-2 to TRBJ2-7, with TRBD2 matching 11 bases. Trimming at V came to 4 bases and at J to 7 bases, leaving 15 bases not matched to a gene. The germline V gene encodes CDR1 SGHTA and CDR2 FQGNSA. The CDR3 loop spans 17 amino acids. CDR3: CASSYLIGGLADNEQYF. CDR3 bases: TGTGCCAGCAGCTACTTAATAGGGGGACTAGCGGACAATGAGCAGTACTTC.

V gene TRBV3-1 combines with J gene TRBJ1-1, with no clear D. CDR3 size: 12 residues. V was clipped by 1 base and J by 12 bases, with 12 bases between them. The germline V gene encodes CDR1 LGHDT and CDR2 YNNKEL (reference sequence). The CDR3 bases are TGTGCCAGCAGCCAAGGTGGTAGGGAACCTTTCTTT. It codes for CASSQGGREPFF.